The source of this TCR beta chain is a study of shared clonotypes between healthy human individuals. On the study more broadly: Each donor's CD8 memory used one plate, CD8 naive two, each CD4 subset three. The study's findings and limits: Non-shared clonotypes had lower generation probabilities than clonotypes shared by all four sorted-subset donors. Across four donors, naive CD4 shared 5% to 6.5%, naive CD8 more than 3%, memory CD4 roughly 2.4%, memory CD8 0.4%.

Ten or more counts support this clone. Its specificity is not known. The length of the CDR3 is 13 residues. CDR1 MNHEY and CDR2 SVGAGI come from the germline V gene. The germline V and J ends were trimmed by 5 bases and 1 base, with 8 bases remaining between them. Authors' data handling: Filtering of immunoSEQ junctional sequences could not match full-length read filtering. The repertoire was sequenced with immunoSEQ multiplex PCR; TCRdb's copy has only in-frame clones and lacks some. The DNA gave D and trimming, while V, J and clone size come from that table. The repertoire consists of about 980,000 clones, with over 60% occurring once and the leading ten covering about 1.5%.

The sample comprised memory CD4+ T cells sorted from blood. Subset of the sample: CD45RA-negative fraction. This sequence joins TRBV6-5 and TRBJ1-1, with D unresolved. This TCR derives from a man between 18 and 29 years old in good health. Here the CDR3 DNA reads TGTGCCAGCAGTCGGAAACGGAACACTGAAGCTTTCTTT. Protein sequence: CASSRKRNTEAFF.